The present entry profiles one T cell receptor beta chain with its context. No antigen is known for it. The data originate from a study of T-cell reconstitution after alpha-beta-depleted transplantation in children. Study results and caveats: Recipient T cells and thymic progenitors that survived gave rise to the high TCRbeta diversity observed at day 60 in some patients.

Unique molecular identifiers tagged the TCRbeta library. TCRdb independently ran MiXCR on the PCR reads; one entry per CDR3 protein. This sample yields about 830,000 distinct CDR3 sequences, of which roughly 15% are seen a single time; approximately 5% belongs to the top ten. Sample: PBMCs, mostly from graft donor cells, taken 360 days after TCRalphabeta/CD19-depleted stem cell transplant. This TCR came from a male patient between 5 and 17 years old who had a stem cell transplant for acute lymphoblastic leukemia, so the T cells may come from the graft donor.

The CDR3 DNA reads TGTGCCAGCCCGGGACAGGGTATAGGGGAGCAGTTCTTC. Protein sequence: CASPGQGIGEQFF. The chain is built from TRBV7-7 and TRBJ2-1; 9 bases line up with TRBD1. Germline V lookup: CDR1 SSHAT, CDR2 FNYEAQ (reference sequence). V was pared by 8 bases and J by 10 bases, with 9 bases of the junction left unmatched. The CDR3 length is 13 residues.